These 25 T cell receptor beta chains originate from one sample sequenced in a study of T cell responses to AZD1222 COVID-19 vaccine. Using immunoSEQ multiplex PCR, the repertoire was profiled, and TCRdb retains in-frame clones only, with some absent. This table has 150,000 to 200,000 clones, about 91% appearing once. Sequenced here: peripheral blood, sampled on day 0 of AZD1222 vaccination. These receptors all come from an adult in good health.

The chain couples TRBV5-4 to TRBJ1-1, with TRBD1 matching 11 bases. Unmatched junction bases numbered 1, after V lost 4 bases and J lost 5 bases. CDR1 and CDR2 (germline): SGHNT, YYREEE (reference sequence). The CDR3 totals 13 residues. The CDR3 region is CASSRDRGTEAFF. The CDR3 region has the DNA TGTGCCAGCAGCCGGGACAGGGGGACTGAAGCTTTCTTT. The variable domain in full, with the rest retrieved from reference TRBV5-4 and TRBJ1-1, is ETGVTQSPTHLIKTRGQQVTLRCSSQSGHNTVSWYQQALGQGPQFIFQYYREEENGRGNFPPRFSGLQFPNYSSELNVNALELDDSALYLCASSRDRGTEAFFGQGTRLTVV.

V usage is TRBV4-1 and J usage is TRBJ2-1; D is uncertain. Germline V gene data show CDR1 as MGHRA and CDR2 as YSYEKL. V shed 1 base and J shed 5 bases, with 12 bases lying between them. The CDR3 runs to 15 residues. CDR3 in amino acids: CASSQVALPDNEQFF. CDR3 DNA sequence: TGCGCCAGCAGCCAAGTTGCACTACCGGACAATGAGCAGTTCTTC.

As to this clone: The CDR3 carries no conserved terminal phenylalanine or tryptophan, so it likely arises from a read error. The DNA is omitted, as the CDR3 cannot be located on it reliably, and the CDR3 follows TCRdb's listing. The chain has TRBV4-1 and TRBJ2-3; TRBD1 was called by the table and not checked on the DNA. Germline CDR1 reads MGHRA; CDR2 reads YSYEKL. A total of 13 residues make up the CDR3, ends included. The CDR3 sequence: CASSQDLGQGAVS.

The rearrangement links TRBV29-1 to TRBJ1-2; TRBD1 is a possible D gene (5 bases). This CDR3 region has 14 residues. V lost 4 bases to trimming and J lost 1 base, with 13 bases between them. Germline CDR1 and CDR2: SQVTM and ANQGSEA. In DNA, the CDR3 is TGCAGCGTTGGTTCTGGGACTGATAACTATGGCTACACCTTC. Protein: CSVGSGTDNYGYTF.

The chain employs TRBV29-1 and TRBJ2-3, with 8 bases that match TRBD2. This CDR3 contains 13 residues. Germline trimming cut 5 bases from V and 1 base from J; bases unmatched to any gene: 2. In germline, CDR1 is SQVTM, CDR2 ANQGSEA. CDR3 residues: CSVRAGGTDTQYF. CDR3 DNA sequence: TGCAGCGTTCGAGCGGGGGGCACAGATACGCAGTATTTT.

The chain links TRBV4-3 to TRBJ2-1; perhaps TRBD2 as D (7 bases). The germline V gene encodes CDR1 LGHNA and CDR2 YSLEER. V was shortened by 3 bases and J by 8 bases, with 14 bases between the two germline ends. The CDR3 is made up of 14 amino acids. DNA of the CDR3: TGCGCCAGCAGCCAGGGGGGGGCCTGGGATGAGCAGTTCTTC. Residues: CASSQGGAWDEQFF.

The chain couples TRBV7-2 to TRBJ1-1, with TRBD1 matching over 9 bases. This CDR3 spans 15 amino acids. V dropped 2 bases and J dropped 5; count of bases not matched to a gene: 6. Per germline, CDR1 SGHTA and CDR2 FQGNSA. The CDR3 loop is CASSLRDRAGTEAFF. The CDR3 coding sequence is TGTGCCAGCAGCTTACGGGACAGGGCAGGGACTGAAGCTTTCTTT.

The chain combines TRBV28 with TRBJ1-3, with a tentative D call TRBD1 (6 bases). Trimming removed 4 bases at V and 4 bases at J, with 11 bases between. CDR3 size: 14 residues. Looked up from germline, CDR1 is MDHEN and CDR2 is SYDVKM. The CDR3 nucleotides read TGTGCCAGCAGTTGGGGGACACGGGGAAACACCATATATTTT. Amino acids: CASSWGTRGNTIYF.

The chain has TRBV5-5 and TRBJ2-7, with D tentatively TRBD1 (6 bases). CDR3 size: 15 residues. The ends were cut back, 6 bases at V and 5 bases at J, with 21 bases in the middle. CDR1 and CDR2 from the germline V gene are SGHKS and YYEKEE (reference sequence). The CDR3 is CASIKGAQRDNEQYF. The CDR3 DNA reads as TGTGCCAGCATTAAAGGCGCCCAACGGGACAACGAGCAGTACTTC.

This chain connects TRBV18 to TRBJ1-1, with a possible D match to TRBD1 (5 bases). The germline V and J ends were trimmed by 8 bases and 7 bases, with 11 bases remaining between them. Germline V CDR1 and CDR2: KGHSH, LQKENI. This CDR3 is 11 amino acids long. The CDR3 sequence is CASHRQFEAFF. The CDR3 DNA reads TGTGCCAGCCACCGACAGTTTGAAGCTTTCTTT. Combining the CDR3 with reference TRBV18 and TRBJ1-1 gives the whole variable domain NAGVMQNPRHLVRRRGQEARLRCSPMKGHSHVYWYRQLPEEGLKFMVYLQKENIIDESGMPKERFSAEFPKEGPSILRIQQVVRGDSAAYFCASHRQFEAFFGQGTRLTVV.

The rearrangement links TRBV7-2 to TRBJ2-4; D is ambiguous. Germline V gene data show CDR1 as SGHTA and CDR2 as FQGNSA. CDR3 length: 14 amino acids. Between the trimmed V and J ends, which lost 2 bases and 5 bases, there was a span of 10 bases. The CDR3 loop is CASSLKGSQNIQYF. The CDR3 coding sequence is TGTGCCAGCAGCTTAAAAGGGTCCCAAAACATTCAGTACTTC.

V is TRBV6-6 and J is TRBJ2-3; D call uncertain. The CDR3 is 12 amino acids. CDR1 is MNHNY and CDR2 is SVGAGI in the germline V gene (reference sequence). Between the trimmed V and J ends, which lost 6 bases and 3 bases, there was a span of 7 bases. The CDR3 DNA reads as TGTGCCAGCAGACCCGGGACAGATACGCAGTATTTT. Translating gives CASRPGTDTQYF.

The gene calls are TRBV12-3 or TRBV12-4 and TRBJ2-1, with unresolved D. This CDR3 has 13 amino acids. V gave up 1 base and J gave up 7 bases, with 8 bases separating them. The DNA for the CDR3 is TGTGCCAGCAGTTTAGAAACTTGGAATGAGCAGTTCTTC. Encoded protein: CASSLETWNEQFF.

The chain links TRBV7-2 to TRBJ1-1; D not certain. Per germline, CDR1 SGHTA and CDR2 FQGNSA. V lost 5 bases to trimming and J lost 0 bases, with 10 bases between them. The CDR3 extends over 14 amino acids. CDR3 nucleotide sequence: TGTGCCAGCAGCCGCGACATCCTGAACACTGAAGCTTTCTTT. This sequence encodes CASSRDILNTEAFF.

The gene calls are TRBV5-1 and TRBJ2-5; 8 bases line up with TRBD2. Germline V gene data show CDR1 as SGHRS and CDR2 as YFSETQ. This CDR3 is built from 16 residues. V lost 0 bases to trimming and J lost 5 bases; unmatched junction nucleotides: 9. The CDR3 sequence: CASSLAGNSGEETQYF. CDR3 bases: TGCGCCAGCAGCTTGGCCGGAAATAGCGGGGAGGAGACCCAGTACTTC. Looking up the rest from reference TRBV5-1 and TRBJ2-5 gives the full variable domain: KAGVTQTPRYLIKTRGQQVTLSCSPISGHRSVSWYQQTPGQGLQFLFEYFSETQRNKGNFPGRFSGRQFSNSRSEMNVSTLELGDSALYLCASSLAGNSGEETQYFGPGTRLLVL.

In its sample, this clone was seen once. This chain connects TRBV19 to TRBJ2-4; D possibly corresponds to TRBD1 (5 bases). Germline V lookup: CDR1 LNHDA, CDR2 SQIVND (reference sequence). Trimming left V 10 bases short and J 2 bases short, with 15 bases between. The CDR3 covers 14 residues. CDR3 in amino acids: CATENQGSKNIQYF. The CDR3 DNA is TGTGCCACGGAAAATCAGGGATCCAAAAACATTCAGTACTTC.

This chain joins TRBV27 and TRBJ1-1; maybe TRBD1 (6 bases). The germline V gene encodes CDR1 MNHEY and CDR2 SMNVEV (reference sequence). The CDR3 extends over 14 amino acids. V lost 3 bases and J lost 4, with 12 bases in between. The CDR3 DNA follows: TGTGCCAGCAGTTTCCGGGGAGGGGGCACTGAAGCTTTCTTT. It codes for CASSFRGGGTEAFF.

This chain uses TRBV13 with TRBJ1-1; 8 nucleotides align to TRBD1. After removal of 5 bases from V and 8 bases from J, the junction contained 4 bases not matched to a gene. CDR1 and CDR2 from the germline V gene are PRHDT and FYEKMQ (reference sequence). CDR3 length: 12 residues. The chain's CDR3 is CASSNRDREAFF. CDR3 nucleotide sequence: TGTGCCAGCAGCAACCGGGACAGGGAAGCTTTCTTT. Full variable domain (outside the CDR3, taken from reference TRBV13 and TRBJ1-1): AAGVIQSPRHLIKEKRETATLKCYPIPRHDTVYWYQQGPGQDPQFLISFYEKMQSDKGSIPDRFSAQQFSDYHSELNMSSLELGDSALYFCASSNRDREAFFGQGTRLTVV.

The J gene is TRBJ1-1, the V gene TRBV18; no clear D gene. CDR1 KGHSH and CDR2 LQKENI come from the germline V gene. This CDR3 has 12 residues. CDR3 protein: CASVRINTEAFF. The CDR3 nucleotides read TGTGCGAGCGTCAGGATAAACACTGAAGCTTTCTTT.

The chain is built from TRBV7-9 and TRBJ1-5; 7 bases map to TRBD1. The CDR3 covers 14 residues. Germline V gives CDR1 SEHNR, CDR2 FQNEAQ (reference sequence). This CDR3 reads CAIQQGNNNQPQHF. The CDR3 DNA sequence: TGTGCTATCCAACAGGGGAATAACAATCAGCCCCAGCATTTT.

The rearrangement links TRBV18 to TRBJ2-7, with D maybe TRBD1 (6 bases). With 0 bases removed from V and 2 bases from J, the gap between germline ends came to 11 bases. The CDR3 loop spans 15 amino acids. Germline V gene lookup returns CDR1 KGHSH and CDR2 LQKENI. CDR3 residues: CASSPPLGQTYEQYF. For the CDR3, the DNA is TGTGCCAGCTCACCACCATTAGGACAGACCTACGAGCAGTACTTC.

This clone was found a few times. The V call is TRBV9, the J call TRBJ2-2, with TRBD2 identical over 10 bases. Trimming took 4 bases from V and 6 from J; bases not matched to a gene: 6. This CDR3 region has 15 residues. Looked up from germline, CDR1 is SGDLS and CDR2 is YYNGEE. CDR3 coding DNA: TGTGCCAGCAGCACTCGGACTAGCGGATCCGGGGAGCTGTTTTTT. Its translation: CASSTRTSGSGELFF.

The rearrangement joins TRBV30 to TRBJ1-5; unclear D gene. Between the trimmed V and J ends, which lost 3 bases and 5 bases, there was a span of 14 bases. Looked up from germline, CDR1 is GTSNPN and CDR2 is SVGIG (reference sequence). This CDR3 has 14 residues. The CDR3 DNA follows: TGTGCCTGGAGAGATAGGGATTTGTATCAGCCCCAGCATTTT. Amino acids: CAWRDRDLYQPQHF.

The chain carries TRBV28 and TRBJ1-5; the D is unclear. This CDR3 spans 20 amino acids. Germline CDR1 reads MDHEN; CDR2 reads SYDVKM. V was clipped by 5 bases and J by 4 bases, with 30 bases between them. The CDR3 region is CASSTHNWVESGNSNQPQHF. DNA of the CDR3: TGTGCCAGCAGTACTCACAATTGGGTCGAGTCAGGAAACTCAAATCAGCCCCAGCATTTT.

The DNA of the CDR3 is TGTGCCAGCAGCCAATGGAGCGGGGATTCGTTCGAGCAGTACTTC. Translated, it gives CASSQWSGDSFEQYF. This chain links TRBV3-1 (or the pseudogene TRBV3-2) with TRBJ2-7, with 7 nucleotides matching TRBD2. V lost 2 bases to trimming and J lost 6 bases; unmatched junction nucleotides: 10. Per germline, CDR1 LGHDT and CDR2 YNNKEL (reference sequence). This CDR3 is 15 amino acids long.